This T cell receptor (beta chain) was retrieved from a study of T cell changes during pregnancy in multiple sclerosis. About this clone itself: Other DNA sequences in this sample translate to the same CDR3.

This CDR3 is 14 amino acids long. The ends lost 0 bases at V and 3 bases at J; junction bases unmatched: 2. Looked up from germline, CDR1 is SGDLS and CDR2 is YYNGEE. Assay used: immunoSEQ multiplex PCR; TCRdb lists only in-frame clones, some missing. The data hold about 110,000 clones, with 91% observed a single time. The gene calls are TRBV9 and TRBJ2-7; 8 bases agree with TRBD1. Material: peripheral blood, obtained before pregnancy. This clonotype was sampled from a female donor with multiple sclerosis, enrolled in a pregnancy study. The CDR3 protein is CASSVATGGYEQYF. DNA of the CDR3: TGTGCCAGCAGCGTAGCAACAGGGGGCTACGAGCAGTACTTC.